The next 32 T cell receptor beta chains were all read from a single sample in a study of blood T cells in healthy people across ages. Alongside a J-beta primer mix, a sample-barcoded 5' primer served in a second PCR lasting roughly 6 to 11 cycles. From the 5' RACE reads, TCRdb called clonotypes with MiXCR, one entry per CDR3 protein. The table shows 1.5 million to 2 million distinct CDR3 sequences, with about 28% occurring only once. Sequencing was done on a sample of blood. The receptor source for this set is a woman aged 30 to 39 in good health.

Details on this clonotype: With a much larger clone just one base away, this may be a read error. The chain couples TRBV4-1 to TRBJ2-4; D may be TRBD1 or TRBD2 (5 bases each). From germline, CDR1 is MGHRA and CDR2 YSYEKL. The CDR3 contains 15 residues. V lost 4 bases, J lost 13 bases, and 23 bases lay in between. CDR3 coding DNA: TGCGCCAGCAGCCCTCGAAGGTTGGGACGTAATGAGCAGTACTTC. As protein: CASSPRRLGRNEQYF.

The chain employs TRBV9 and TRBJ2-3; 9 bases agree with TRBD2. The germline CDR1 and CDR2 sequences are SGDLS and YYNGEE. This CDR3 has 18 amino acids. With 4 bases clipped from V and 4 bases from J, the junction kept 16 bases outside the gene matches. The DNA for the CDR3 is TGTGCCAGCAGCATCAGAGGTCCCCCGGGACTAGCCCCAGATACGCAGTATTTT. Amino acids: CASSIRGPPGLAPDTQYF.

This clonotype came up many times. V gene TRBV11-2 combines with J gene TRBJ2-1; 9 nucleotides line up with TRBD2. Germline V lookup: CDR1 SGHAT, CDR2 FQNNGV. The V segment lost 1 base and the J segment 4 bases; nucleotides outside the gene matches: 11. The CDR3 covers 18 residues. Here the CDR3 DNA reads TGTGCCAGCAGCTTAGGGCTAGCGGGACGCCTCGGATACAATGAGCAGTTCTTC. This translates into CASSLGLAGRLGYNEQFF. The entire variable domain, with the rest obtained from reference TRBV11-2 and TRBJ2-1, is as follows: EAGVAQSPRYKIIEKRQSVAFWCNPISGHATLYWYQQILGQGPKLLIQFQNNGVVDDSQLPKDRFSAERLKGVDSTLKIQPAKLEDSAVYLCASSLGLAGRLGYNEQFFGPGTRLTVL.

This clonotype was recorded at least ten times. The genes are TRBV7-9 and TRBJ2-3; unclear D gene. The CDR3 has 13 amino acids. Between the trimmed V and J ends, which lost 6 bases and 6 bases, there was a span of 13 bases. The germline V gene encodes CDR1 SEHNR and CDR2 FQNEAQ (reference sequence). In nucleotides, the CDR3 is TGTGCCAGCAGTCCCACCGGGTCGGATACGCAGTATTTT. This codes for CASSPTGSDTQYF.

This clonotype came up a few times. The chain has TRBV6-5 and TRBJ2-6; D call uncertain. Germline V gives CDR1 MNHEY, CDR2 SVGAGI. This CDR3 contains 15 residues. Trimming stripped 6 bases from V and 0 bases from J, with 9 bases between. CDR3 sequence reads: CASRGWSSGANVLTF. The CDR3 DNA sequence: TGTGCCAGCAGGGGATGGAGCTCTGGGGCCAACGTCCTGACTTTC.

The J gene is TRBJ2-3, the V gene TRBV12-3 or TRBV12-4; 12 bases map to TRBD2. This CDR3 contains 19 residues. J lost 2 bases, V lost 0 bases, and 9 bases had no gene match. Written as DNA, the CDR3 is TGTGCCAGCAGTTTAGCGGCCAGAGGACTAGCGGGGAACACAGATACGCAGTATTTT. Translating gives CASSLAARGLAGNTDTQYF.

The chain is built from TRBV4-1 and TRBJ1-2, with a possible D match to TRBD1 (5 bases). V shed 0 bases and J shed 0 bases, with 8 bases lying between them. Germline CDR1 reads MGHRA; CDR2 reads YSYEKL. The CDR3 totals 15 residues. The CDR3 nucleotides read TGCGCCAGCAGCCAAGAGCAGGGCTCTAACTATGGCTACACCTTC. It encodes CASSQEQGSNYGYTF.

Comment on this clonotype: The junction departs from germline at one end; a sequencing error may be responsible. V usage is TRBV10-3 and J usage is TRBJ2-3; maybe TRBD2 (6 bases). This CDR3 spans 15 amino acids. CDR1 is ENHRY and CDR2 is SYGVKD in the germline V gene. CDR3 protein: CTISGRRGITDTQYF. The CDR3 nucleotides read TGTACCATCAGTGGACGACGGGGGATCACAGATACGCAGTATTTT.

This clonotype was observed a handful of times. The rearrangement joins TRBV7-2 to TRBJ2-7; 11 bases map to TRBD2. CDR1 is SGHTA, CDR2 FQGNSA, per germline. CDR3 length: 16 amino acids. Trimming cost V 5 bases and J 2 bases; bases outside gene matches: 8. Here the CDR3 reads CASSHEGLAVTYEQYF. CDR3 bases: TGTGCCAGCAGCCATGAGGGACTAGCGGTAACCTACGAGCAGTACTTC.

This clonotype was found a few times. This rearrangement joins TRBV5-1 to TRBJ2-6, with D perhaps being TRBD1 or TRBD2 (5 bases each). Per the germline V gene, CDR1 is SGHRS and CDR2 is YFSETQ. The germline V and J ends were trimmed by 1 base and 4 bases, with 15 bases remaining between them. The length of the CDR3 is 17 residues. CDR3 in amino acids: CASSLRPRGTGANVLTF. In DNA, the CDR3 is TGCGCCAGCAGCTTGCGCCCCAGAGGGACCGGGGCCAACGTCCTGACTTTC.

This clonotype occurred a few times. The rearrangement uses TRBV3-1 and TRBJ2-5, with 7 nucleotides matching TRBD1. Germline V lookup: CDR1 LGHDT, CDR2 YNNKEL (reference sequence). V shed 3 bases, J shed 4 bases, and the junction held 2 bases outside the gene matches. The CDR3 runs 13 residues. The CDR3 DNA is TGTGCCAGCAGCCATGGGACAGTAGAGACCCAGTACTTC. Translated: CASSHGTVETQYF.

This clonotype was seen more than once but under ten times. The J gene is TRBJ2-1, the V gene TRBV3-1; D could derive from TRBD1 or TRBD2 (6 bases each). The germline CDR1 and CDR2 sequences are LGHDT and YNNKEL (reference sequence). This CDR3 region has 15 residues. V was cut by 1 base and J by 5 bases, with 12 bases left in between. In DNA, the CDR3 is TGTGCCAGCAGCCAAGCACCGGGGGCTAACAATGAGCAGTTCTTC. This gives the protein CASSQAPGANNEQFF.

V is TRBV12-3 or TRBV12-4 and J is TRBJ2-7, with D possibly being TRBD2 (5 bases). Trimming stripped 3 bases from V and 2 bases from J, with 14 bases between. The CDR3 runs 15 residues. CDR3 nucleotides: TGTGCCAGCAGTTTGGGTAGCGTGAGAGCCTACGAGCAGTACTTC. Its translation is CASSLGSVRAYEQYF.

The chain carries TRBV29-1 and TRBJ2-5, with D maybe TRBD2 (5 bases). Germline V CDR1 and CDR2: SQVTM, ANQGSEA. The length of the CDR3 is 15 residues. Trimming stripped 3 bases from V and 11 bases from J, with 25 bases between. The CDR3: CSVDPHGADYNEQYF. The CDR3 bases are TGCAGCGTTGACCCGCACGGAGCAGACTACAATGAGCAGTACTTC.

This clonotype showed up just a few times. The junction and the germline gene differ at one end; a read error may be behind it. This rearrangement joins TRBV7-9 to TRBJ2-5; 7 bases map to TRBD2. This CDR3 is 14 amino acids long. Germline lookup yields CDR1 SEHNR and CDR2 FQNEAQ (reference sequence). Here the CDR3 reads CASSWNTGGWTQCF. The DNA of the CDR3 is TGTGCCAGCAGCTGGAACACGGGAGGTTGGACCCAGTGCTTC.

The chain carries TRBV20-1 and TRBJ2-3; D gene uncertain. Germline loops: CDR1 DFQATT, CDR2 SNEGSKA (reference sequence). V gave up 6 bases and J gave up 8 bases, with 12 bases separating them. The CDR3 runs 11 residues. CDR3 residues: CSASPNATQYF. In nucleotides, the CDR3 is TGCAGTGCCTCTCCAAATGCTACGCAGTATTTT.

There are a few counts of this clonotype. The V gene is TRBV20-1, the J gene TRBJ2-3; 12 bases match TRBD2. Germline V lookup: CDR1 DFQATT, CDR2 SNEGSKA (reference sequence). Trimming took 2 bases from V and 2 from J; bases not matched to a gene: 5. The CDR3 is 16 residues long. CDR3 sequence reads: CSARSRTSGNTDTQYF. The CDR3 DNA reads TGCAGTGCTAGATCAAGGACTAGCGGGAACACAGATACGCAGTATTTT.

The chain recombines TRBV3-1 with TRBJ2-4; tentative D call: TRBD2 (6 bases). The germline V gene encodes CDR1 LGHDT and CDR2 YNNKEL (reference sequence). The CDR3 totals 15 residues. Trimming removed 6 bases at V and 13 bases at J, with 25 bases between. The DNA for the CDR3 is TGTGCCAGCAGGATTACCGGGACTGGAGACAATGAGCAGTACTTC. Its translation is CASRITGTGDNEQYF.

This clonotype has just a few counts. The chain carries TRBV7-2 and TRBJ2-7; D is ambiguous. The CDR3 totals 15 residues. The germline gives CDR1 SGHTA, CDR2 FQGNSA. The V gene lost 5 bases and the J gene lost 0 bases, with 14 bases spanning the gap. The CDR3, as DNA: TGTGCCAGCAGCCTTTTTGACGACCTCTCCTACGAGCAGTACTTC. Protein sequence: CASSLFDDLSYEQYF.

Ten or more counts support this clonotype. The junction does not match germline at one end; this may be a read error. This sequence joins TRBV12-3 or TRBV12-4 and TRBJ1-5, with D unclear. The CDR3 spans 14 residues. For the CDR3, the DNA is TGCGCCAGCAGCTTGGATTATAGCAATCAGCCCCAGCATTTT. Translated, it gives CASSLDYSNQPQHF.

The J gene is TRBJ1-1, the V gene TRBV28; 8 bases align to TRBD1. The CDR3 spans 15 residues. Germline trimming cut 5 bases from V and 7 bases from J; bases unmatched to any gene: 12. Per the germline V gene, CDR1 is MDHEN and CDR2 is SYDVKM. The CDR3 region has the DNA TGTGCCAGCAGTCCCTGGGTCCAGGGGGCTAATGAAGCTTTCTTT. It translates to CASSPWVQGANEAFF.

The V call is TRBV12-3 or TRBV12-4, the J call TRBJ1-1, with 7 positions matching TRBD1. The CDR3 contains 14 residues. Losses at the gene ends were 5 bases for V and 1 base for J; bases not matched to a gene: 4. This CDR3 reads CASSRQGPNTEAFF. In nucleotides, the CDR3 is TGTGCCAGCAGTCGACAGGGACCGAACACTGAAGCTTTCTTT.

The V gene is TRBV4-1, the J gene TRBJ2-7; 8 bases are a match to TRBD2. The length of the CDR3 is 17 residues. Germline lookup yields CDR1 MGHRA and CDR2 YSYEKL. Trimming at V came to 1 base and at J to 4 bases, leaving 12 bases not matched to a gene. The DNA for the CDR3 is TGCGCCAGCAGCCAAGTCGGGGCGGGGGGACAACAATACGAGCAGTACTTC. It translates to CASSQVGAGGQQYEQYF.

This clonotype has ten or more counts. The rearrangement joins TRBV6-6 to TRBJ1-2; D unresolved. The CDR3 loop spans 13 amino acids. With 5 bases removed from V and 4 bases from J, the gap between germline ends came to 11 bases. Germline V gene lookup returns CDR1 MNHNY and CDR2 SVGAGI (reference sequence). CDR3 region: CASSPDQSYGYTF. In nucleotides, the CDR3 is TGTGCCAGCAGTCCAGACCAGTCCTATGGCTACACCTTC.

CDR3 residues: CASKGQGTSYGYTF. DNA for the CDR3: TGTGCCAGCAAGGGGCAGGGGACATCCTATGGCTACACCTTC. The chain combines TRBV2 with TRBJ1-2; D is perhaps TRBD1 (6 bases). CDR1 is SNHLY, CDR2 FYNNEI, per germline. CDR3 size: 14 residues. Trimming removed 7 bases at V and 4 bases at J, with 16 bases between.

The sample holds a few counts of this clonotype. The rearrangement links TRBV28 to TRBJ2-6, with TRBD1 matching 7 bases. Germline CDR1 is MDHEN and CDR2 is SYDVKM. After removal of 5 bases from V and 0 bases from J, the junction contained 10 bases not matched to a gene. The CDR3 is made up of 18 amino acids. In DNA form, the CDR3 reads TGTGCCAGCAGTCCACGTGGACAGGCTGCCTCTGGGGCCAACGTCCTGACTTTC. This gives the protein CASSPRGQAASGANVLTF.

The genes are TRBV12-3 or TRBV12-4 and TRBJ2-4, with TRBD2 as a possible D gene (5 bases). CDR3 length equals 13 residues. V shed 6 bases and J shed 7 bases, with 13 bases lying between them. CDR3 amino acids: CASRPPERNIQYF. DNA of the CDR3: TGTGCCAGCAGGCCTCCCGAGCGGAACATTCAGTACTTC.

This clonotype was seen only a few times. The chain combines TRBV27 with TRBJ1-5; D possibly corresponds to TRBD1 (5 bases). The CDR3 loop spans 15 amino acids. Germline CDR1 and CDR2: MNHEY and SMNVEV (reference sequence). The V end was cut by 6 bases, the J end by 3 bases, with 15 bases between. As DNA, the CDR3 is TGTGCCAGCAGACCGTTCCGGGGCCACAATCAGCCCCAGCATTTT. Amino acid sequence: CASRPFRGHNQPQHF.

This clonotype has just a few counts. This chain joins TRBV20-1 and TRBJ1-1; a possible D gene is TRBD1 (6 bases). CDR1 and CDR2 (germline): DFQATT, SNEGSKA (reference sequence). V gave up 0 bases and J gave up 4 bases, with 9 bases separating them. The CDR3 has 13 residues. CDR3 in DNA: TGCAGTGCTAGAGAAGGGGGAGGCACTGAAGCTTTCTTT. It specifies CSAREGGGTEAFF.

In this sample, this clonotype turned up a few times. This chain links TRBV5-1 with TRBJ1-4; unclear D gene. The germline V and J ends were trimmed by 4 bases and 5 bases, with 12 bases remaining between them. This CDR3 contains 14 residues. Germline assignment: CDR1 SGHRS and CDR2 YFSETQ. CDR3 bases: TGCGCCAGCAGCCCGCAAAGATCAAATGAAAAACTGTTTTTT. It yields the protein CASSPQRSNEKLFF.

In its sample, this clonotype was seen a few times. The chain joins TRBV7-2 to TRBJ1-3; D remains unclear. There are 16 residues in the CDR3. Per the germline V gene, CDR1 is SGHTA and CDR2 is FQGNSA. Between the trimmed V and J ends, which lost 1 base and 3 bases, there was a span of 13 bases. The DNA for the CDR3 is TGTGCCAGCAGCTTAGGCCGTCCGAAGGATGGAAACACCATATATTTT. Translating gives CASSLGRPKDGNTIYF. The whole variable domain, filled in from reference TRBV7-2 and TRBJ1-3, reads GAGVSQSPSNKVTEKGKDVELRCDPISGHTALYWYRQSLGQGLEFLIYFQGNSAPDKSGLPSDRFSAERTGGSVSTLTIQRTQQEDSAVYLCASSLGRPKDGNTIYFGEGSWLTVV.

This sequence joins TRBV19 and TRBJ2-2; TRBD2 matches 13 bases. Per germline, CDR1 LNHDA and CDR2 SQIVND (reference sequence). The length of the CDR3 is 19 residues. J was trimmed by 0 bases and V by 5 bases; bases with no gene match: 9. Here the CDR3 reads CASSLTSGRYRANTGELFF. CDR3 sequence (DNA): TGTGCCAGTAGTTTGACTAGCGGGAGGTATCGGGCGAACACCGGGGAGCTGTTTTTT.